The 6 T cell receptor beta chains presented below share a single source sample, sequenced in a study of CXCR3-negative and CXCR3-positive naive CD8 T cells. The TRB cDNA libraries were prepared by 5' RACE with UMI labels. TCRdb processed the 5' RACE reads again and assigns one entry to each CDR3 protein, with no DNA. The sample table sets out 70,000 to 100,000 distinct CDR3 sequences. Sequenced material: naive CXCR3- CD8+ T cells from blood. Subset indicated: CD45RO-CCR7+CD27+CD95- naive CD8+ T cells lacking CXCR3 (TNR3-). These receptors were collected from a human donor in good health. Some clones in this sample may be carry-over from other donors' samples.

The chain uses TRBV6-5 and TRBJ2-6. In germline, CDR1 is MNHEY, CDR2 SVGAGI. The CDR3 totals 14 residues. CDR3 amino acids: CASSLFSGANVLTF.

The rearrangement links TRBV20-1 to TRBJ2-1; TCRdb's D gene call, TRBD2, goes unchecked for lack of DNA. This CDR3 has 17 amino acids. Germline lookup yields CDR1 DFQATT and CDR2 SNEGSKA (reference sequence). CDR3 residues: CSAFSPLTSGGVNEQFF.

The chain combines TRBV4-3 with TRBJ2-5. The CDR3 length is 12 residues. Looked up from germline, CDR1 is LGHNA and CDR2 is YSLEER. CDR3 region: CASSQDLRTQYF.

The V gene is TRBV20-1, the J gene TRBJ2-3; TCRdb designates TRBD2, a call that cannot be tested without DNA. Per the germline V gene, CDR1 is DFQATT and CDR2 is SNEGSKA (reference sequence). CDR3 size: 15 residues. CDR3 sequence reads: CSARAPGLSTDTQYF.

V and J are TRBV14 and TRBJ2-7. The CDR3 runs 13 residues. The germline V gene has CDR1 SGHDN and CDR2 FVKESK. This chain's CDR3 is CASSQSVVYEQYF.

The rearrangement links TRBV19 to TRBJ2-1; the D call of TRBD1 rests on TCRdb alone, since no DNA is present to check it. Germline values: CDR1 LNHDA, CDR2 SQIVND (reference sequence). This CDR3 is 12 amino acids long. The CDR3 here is CASSIPGGEQFF.